This TCR beta chain was sequenced in a study of control samples from healthy donors and cancer patients. The germline gives CDR1 WSHSY, CDR2 SAAADI. The ends were cut back, 7 bases at V and 1 base at J, with 10 bases in the middle. This CDR3 is 13 amino acids long. Assay: immunoSEQ multiplex PCR; the TCRdb copy retains only in-frame clones and omits some. The sample has 130,000 or so clones, over 75% seen once; the top ten hold about 3.2%. The gene calls are TRBV10-2 and TRBJ1-1, with D possibly being TRBD1 (6 bases). Sequenced material: blood. The receptor was isolated from a middle-aged man in good health. The CDR3 region is CASNQQGNTEAFF. The DNA of the CDR3 is TGCGCCAGCAATCAACAGGGGAACACTGAAGCTTTCTTT.